What follows are 23 T cell receptor beta chains derived from one specimen sequenced in a study of CD8 T cells in ankylosing spondylitis. TCRdb passed the 5' RACE reads through MiXCR, listing each CDR3 protein once. The sample lists 200,000 or so distinct CDR3 sequences; under 30% were seen once. Material: blood, either unsorted or a sorted T cell fraction (not recorded which). Every receptor here comes from a male donor with ankylosing spondylitis or in good health (not recorded which).

CDR3 protein: CASSTGLSYEQYF. The CDR3 nucleotides read TGTGCCAGCAGTACGGGACTATCCTACGAGCAGTACTTC. V gene TRBV12-3 or TRBV12-4 combines with J gene TRBJ2-7; 7 bases match TRBD2. V dropped 5 bases and J dropped 1; count of bases not matched to a gene: 2. This CDR3 region has 13 residues.

The table lists this clonotype with many counts. The gene calls are TRBV19 and TRBJ1-3; unclear D gene. Germline V gives CDR1 LNHDA, CDR2 SQIVND (reference sequence). The CDR3 totals 14 residues. Between the trimmed V and J ends, which lost 7 bases and 0 bases, there was a span of 10 bases. In DNA form, the CDR3 reads TGTGCCAGTACCTCCGGGGTCTCTGGAAACACCATATATTTT. It specifies CASTSGVSGNTIYF.

This clonotype turned up a few times. This chain links TRBV29-1 with TRBJ2-3; D might be TRBD2 (5 bases). This CDR3 is 12 amino acids long. The V end was cut by 5 bases, the J end by 1 base, with 7 bases between. Germline loops: CDR1 SQVTM, CDR2 ANQGSEA. Written as DNA, the CDR3 is TGCAGCGTTATGGAGGGCACAGATACGCAGTATTTT. Protein: CSVMEGTDTQYF.

This clonotype has only a few counts. This rearrangement joins TRBV20-1 to TRBJ2-7, with D maybe TRBD2 (5 bases). From germline, CDR1 is DFQATT and CDR2 SNEGSKA (reference sequence). Trimming shortened V by 0 bases and J by 0 bases, and 12 bases separated the two germline ends. This CDR3 contains 15 residues. CDR3 sequence reads: CSARDPRRISYEQYF. The CDR3 coding sequence is TGCAGTGCTAGAGATCCCCGGAGGATCTCCTACGAGCAGTACTTC.

This clonotype was recorded many times. The gene calls are TRBV5-1 and TRBJ1-2; 10 positions agree with TRBD1. V shed 0 bases, J shed 8 bases, and the junction held 4 bases outside the gene matches. The CDR3 spans 14 residues. From germline, CDR1 is SGHRS and CDR2 YFSETQ. CDR3 sequence reads: CASSLVGTGEGYTF. For the CDR3, the DNA is TGCGCCAGCAGCTTGGTAGGGACAGGGGAAGGCTACACCTTC.

This clonotype was counted ten times or more. The CDR3 region has the DNA TGTGCCAGCAGCTTAGGGTCCCGGGCCAACGTCCTGACTTTC. Amino acids: CASSLGSRANVLTF. This chain connects TRBV11-2 to TRBJ2-6, with no clear D. Deletions cut 1 base from V and 5 bases from J, with 6 bases between. This CDR3 is built from 14 residues. The germline V gene encodes CDR1 SGHAT and CDR2 FQNNGV.

This clonotype was seen repeatedly, ten times or more. The V gene is TRBV20-1, the J gene TRBJ1-5, with D possibly matching TRBD1 (5 bases). V shed 2 bases and J shed 4 bases, with 15 bases lying between them. CDR3 length: 15 amino acids. The germline gives CDR1 DFQATT, CDR2 SNEGSKA (reference sequence). Here the CDR3 reads CSARQGAGLNQPQHF. DNA of the CDR3: TGCAGTGCTAGACAGGGTGCCGGACTGAATCAGCCCCAGCATTTT.

This clonotype has ten or more counts. This chain links TRBV28 with TRBJ2-3; D remains ambiguous. CDR1 and CDR2 (germline): MDHEN, SYDVKM. The V and J ends lost 3 bases and 5 bases respectively, with 12 bases between them. CDR3 length: 14 amino acids. Here the CDR3 reads CASSFPTHQDTQYF. In nucleotides, the CDR3 is TGTGCCAGCAGTTTCCCCACGCACCAAGATACGCAGTATTTT.

The chain links TRBV15 to TRBJ1-6; maybe TRBD1 (6 bases). Trimming pared 5 bases from V and 7 bases from J, leaving 24 bases between. Germline CDR1 is LNHNV and CDR2 is YYDKDF (reference sequence). The CDR3 runs to 18 residues. This CDR3 reads CATSQNLHREGGNSPLHF. The CDR3 region has the DNA TGTGCCACCAGCCAGAACCTACACAGGGAAGGAGGGAATTCACCCCTCCACTTT.

This clonotype showed up many times. The chain carries TRBV7-2 and TRBJ2-3, with 7 bases aligning to TRBD1. Germline V CDR1 and CDR2: SGHTA, FQGNSA. The junction had 4 bases not matched to a gene; V was cut back by 4 bases and J by 3 bases. The CDR3 covers 14 residues. The CDR3 coding sequence is TGTGCCAGCAGCTACCGACAGGGAACAGATACGCAGTATTTT. Its translation: CASSYRQGTDTQYF.

This clonotype was recorded at least ten times. The chain joins TRBV3-1 to TRBJ2-7, with TRBD2 identical over 10 bases. From germline, CDR1 is LGHDT and CDR2 YNNKEL (reference sequence). V lost 5 bases, J lost 4 bases, and 8 bases stayed unmatched. The CDR3 is made up of 15 amino acids. The CDR3 spells CASSTASGRGYEQYF. The DNA for the CDR3 is TGTGCCAGCAGCACGGCTAGCGGGAGAGGATACGAGCAGTACTTC.

On this clonotype: A much larger clone lies one base from this, so it may be a read error. This chain links TRBV29-1 with TRBJ1-1; tentatively, D is TRBD1 (5 bases). Germline V lookup: CDR1 SQVTM, CDR2 ANQGSEA. The CDR3 has 14 amino acids. Trimming removed 0 bases at V and 4 bases at J, with 12 bases between. CDR3 sequence: CSVEDLWGGTEAFF. The CDR3 DNA reads TGCAGCGTTGAAGATCTGTGGGGGGGCACTGAAGCTTTCTTT. The full variable domain, with the rest looked up from reference TRBV29-1 and TRBJ1-1, is SAVISQKPSRDICQRGTSLTIQCQVDSQVTMMFWYRQQPGQSLTLIATANQGSEATYESGFVIDKFPISRPNLTFSTLTVSNMSPEDSSIYLCSVEDLWGGTEAFFGQGTRLTVV.

In its sample, this clonotype was seen many times. The rearrangement uses TRBV20-1 and TRBJ2-7; D gene unclear. This CDR3 is 11 amino acids long. CDR1 and CDR2 from the germline V gene are DFQATT and SNEGSKA (reference sequence). The V end was cut by 5 bases, the J end by 1 base, with 6 bases between. CDR3 residues: CSAYRSYEQYF. CDR3 bases: TGCAGTGCTTACAGATCCTACGAGCAGTACTTC.

This clonotype was seen a single time. V and J are TRBV4-3 and TRBJ2-1, with D tentatively TRBD1 or TRBD2 (5 bases each). CDR1 and CDR2 (germline): LGHNA, YSLEER. V shed 3 bases and J shed 9 bases, with 12 bases lying between them. CDR3 size: 13 residues. This CDR3 is CASSQEPGGEQFF. The CDR3 DNA sequence: TGCGCCAGCAGCCAGGAACCTGGGGGTGAGCAGTTCTTC.

This clonotype has ten or more counts. V gene TRBV5-1 combines with J gene TRBJ2-7; D tentatively fits TRBD1 or TRBD2 (5 bases each). The V gene's germline CDR1 is SGHRS and CDR2 YFSETQ. The CDR3 covers 16 residues. Trimming shortened V by 3 bases and J by 6 bases, and 22 bases separated the two germline ends. The CDR3 loop reads CASSYGASTGTSEQYF. For the CDR3, the DNA is TGCGCCAGCAGCTATGGGGCTTCGACGGGAACCTCCGAGCAGTACTTC.

This clonotype was seen at least ten times. This sequence joins TRBV20-1 and TRBJ2-7, with 7 positions matching TRBD1. With 5 bases clipped from V and 6 bases from J, the junction kept 4 bases outside the gene matches. Germline CDR1 is DFQATT and CDR2 is SNEGSKA (reference sequence). The CDR3 is 11 residues long. CDR3 sequence (DNA): TGCAGTGCTGTAACAGGGGTCGAGCAGTACTTC. Its translation is CSAVTGVEQYF.

The sample holds a few counts of this clonotype. The CDR3 DNA follows: TGCAGTGCTAGATTGGGGCGCGGAGGGGCCTACAATGAGCAGTTCTTC. The encoded protein is CSARLGRGGAYNEQFF. The rearrangement joins TRBV20-1 to TRBJ2-1, with D possibly being TRBD2 (6 bases). The CDR3 covers 16 residues. Germline CDR1 is DFQATT and CDR2 is SNEGSKA (reference sequence). V dropped 2 bases and J dropped 2 bases, with 16 bases sitting between them.

This chain links TRBV12-3 or TRBV12-4 with TRBJ2-7, with TRBD2 matching 9 bases. Trimming at V came to 3 bases and at J to 2 bases, leaving 2 bases not matched to a gene. The CDR3 has 14 residues. CDR3 amino acids: CASSFRGRAYEQYF. The CDR3 DNA is TGTGCCAGCAGTTTCCGCGGGAGGGCCTACGAGCAGTACTTC.

This clonotype was seen at least ten times. J is TRBJ2-5 and V is TRBV29-1, with 7 bases aligning to TRBD2. From germline, CDR1 is SQVTM and CDR2 ANQGSEA. V lost 6 bases, J lost 1 base, and 5 bases stayed unmatched. This CDR3 spans 13 amino acids. As DNA, the CDR3 is TGCAGCGTAGTTGGGGGGGGCCAAGAGACCCAGTACTTC. Residues: CSVVGGGQETQYF. Full variable domain (outside the CDR3, taken from reference TRBV29-1 and TRBJ2-5): SAVISQKPSRDICQRGTSLTIQCQVDSQVTMMFWYRQQPGQSLTLIATANQGSEATYESGFVIDKFPISRPNLTFSTLTVSNMSPEDSSIYLCSVVGGGQETQYFGPGTRLLVL.

This clonotype has at least ten counts. CDR3 DNA sequence: TGCGCCAGCAGCTCAGCCCCTCCTAGCGGCACAGATACGCAGTATTTT. Its protein product is CASSSAPPSGTDTQYF. The V gene is TRBV5-1, the J gene TRBJ2-3, with TRBD2 as a possible D gene (6 bases). CDR3 size: 16 residues. Deletions cut 3 bases from V and 1 base from J, with 15 bases between. Per the germline V gene, CDR1 is SGHRS and CDR2 is YFSETQ.

This clonotype has just one count. The V and J genes are TRBV10-3 and TRBJ1-6; D is perhaps TRBD1 (5 bases). The CDR3 extends over 13 amino acids. The germline V gene has CDR1 ENHRY and CDR2 SYGVKD. The V end was cut by 10 bases, the J end by 6 bases, with 13 bases between. The CDR3 DNA is TGTGCCAGCACCGAAAGGGGTAATTCACCCCTCCACTTT. It translates to CASTERGNSPLHF.

The chain links TRBV5-1 to TRBJ2-1, with D tentatively TRBD2 (6 bases). Trimming removed 0 bases at V and 8 bases at J, with 15 bases between. The CDR3 length is 15 residues. Germline lookup yields CDR1 SGHRS and CDR2 YFSETQ. The CDR3 DNA is TGCGCCAGCAGCTTGGATTCTAGGGAGGTCTATGAGCAGTTCTTC. The encoded protein is CASSLDSREVYEQFF.

This clonotype occurred a few times. This chain uses TRBV5-5 with TRBJ2-7; possibly TRBD1 for D (6 bases). CDR3 length equals 14 residues. From germline, CDR1 is SGHKS and CDR2 YYEKEE (reference sequence). Trimming cost V 7 bases and J 2 bases, with 16 bases left between them. The CDR3 nucleotides are TGTGCCAGCGCGCGGCAGGGGCCTACCTACGAGCAGTACTTC. Its protein is CASARQGPTYEQYF.